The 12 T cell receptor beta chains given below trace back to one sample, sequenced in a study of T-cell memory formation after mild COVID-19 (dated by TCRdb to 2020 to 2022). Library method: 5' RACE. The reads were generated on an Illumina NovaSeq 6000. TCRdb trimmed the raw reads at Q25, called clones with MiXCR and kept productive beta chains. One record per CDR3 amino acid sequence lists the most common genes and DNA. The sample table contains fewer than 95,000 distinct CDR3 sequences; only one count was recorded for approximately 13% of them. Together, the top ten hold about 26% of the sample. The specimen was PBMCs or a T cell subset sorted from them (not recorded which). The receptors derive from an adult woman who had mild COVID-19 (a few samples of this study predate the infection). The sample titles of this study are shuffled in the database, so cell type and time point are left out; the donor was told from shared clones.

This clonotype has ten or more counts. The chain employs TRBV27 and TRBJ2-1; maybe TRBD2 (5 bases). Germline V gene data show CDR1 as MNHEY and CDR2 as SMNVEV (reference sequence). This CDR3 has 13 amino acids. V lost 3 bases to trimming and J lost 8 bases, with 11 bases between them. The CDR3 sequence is CASSFKEGDEQFF. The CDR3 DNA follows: TGTGCCAGCAGTTTTAAAGAGGGCGATGAGCAGTTCTTC.

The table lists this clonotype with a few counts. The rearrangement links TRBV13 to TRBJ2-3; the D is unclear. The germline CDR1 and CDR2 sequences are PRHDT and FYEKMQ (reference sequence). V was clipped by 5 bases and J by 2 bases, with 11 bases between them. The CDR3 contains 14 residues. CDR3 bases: TGTGCCAGCAGCCGGATTTCCCCCACAGATACGCAGTATTTT. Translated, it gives CASSRISPTDTQYF. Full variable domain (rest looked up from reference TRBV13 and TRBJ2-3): AAGVIQSPRHLIKEKRETATLKCYPIPRHDTVYWYQQGPGQDPQFLISFYEKMQSDKGSIPDRFSAQQFSDYHSELNMSSLELGDSALYFCASSRISPTDTQYFGPGTRLTVL.

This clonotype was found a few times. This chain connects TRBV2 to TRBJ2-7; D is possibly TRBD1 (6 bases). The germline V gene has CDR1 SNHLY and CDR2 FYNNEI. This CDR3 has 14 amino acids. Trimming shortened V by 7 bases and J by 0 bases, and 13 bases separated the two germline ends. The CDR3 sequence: CASIGQGSSYEQYF. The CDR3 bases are TGTGCCAGCATCGGGCAGGGGAGCTCCTACGAGCAGTACTTC.

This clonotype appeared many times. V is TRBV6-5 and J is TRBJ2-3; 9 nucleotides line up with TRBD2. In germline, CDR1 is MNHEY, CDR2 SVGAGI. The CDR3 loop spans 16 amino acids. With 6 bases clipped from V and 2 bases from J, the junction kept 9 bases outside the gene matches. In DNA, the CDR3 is TGTGCCAGCAGACTGGTAGCGGGAGAGATCACAGATACGCAGTATTTT. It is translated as CASRLVAGEITDTQYF.

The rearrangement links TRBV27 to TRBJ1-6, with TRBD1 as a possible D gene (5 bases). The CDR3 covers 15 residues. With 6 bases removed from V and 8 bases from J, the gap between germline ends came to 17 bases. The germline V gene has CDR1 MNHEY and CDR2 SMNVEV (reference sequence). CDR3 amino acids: CASSPPREGYSPLHF. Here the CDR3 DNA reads TGTGCCAGCAGCCCCCCCAGGGAGGGTTATTCACCCCTCCACTTT.

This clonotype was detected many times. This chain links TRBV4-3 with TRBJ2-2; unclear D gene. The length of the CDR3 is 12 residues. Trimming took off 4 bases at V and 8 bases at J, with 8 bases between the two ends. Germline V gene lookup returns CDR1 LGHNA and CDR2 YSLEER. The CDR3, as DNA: TGCGCCAGCAGCCCGTCGGATGGGGAGCTGTTTTTT. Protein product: CASSPSDGELFF.

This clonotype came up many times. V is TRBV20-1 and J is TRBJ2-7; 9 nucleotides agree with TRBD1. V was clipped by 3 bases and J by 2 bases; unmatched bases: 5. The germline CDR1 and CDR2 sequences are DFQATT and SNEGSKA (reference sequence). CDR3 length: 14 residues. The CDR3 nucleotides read TGCAGTGCTAGCACGGGACAGGGAACCTACGAGCAGTACTTC. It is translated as CSASTGQGTYEQYF.

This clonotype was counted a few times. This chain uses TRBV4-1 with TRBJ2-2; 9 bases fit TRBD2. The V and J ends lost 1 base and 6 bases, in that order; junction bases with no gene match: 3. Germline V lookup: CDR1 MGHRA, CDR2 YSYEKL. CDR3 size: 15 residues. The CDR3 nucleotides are TGCGCCAGCAGCCAAGTGAAGCGGGAGGCCGGGGAGCTGTTTTTT. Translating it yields CASSQVKREAGELFF.

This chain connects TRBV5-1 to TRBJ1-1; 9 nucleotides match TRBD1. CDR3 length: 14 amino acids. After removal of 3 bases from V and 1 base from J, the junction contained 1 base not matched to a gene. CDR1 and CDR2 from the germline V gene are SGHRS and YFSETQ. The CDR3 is CASSWTGANTEAFF. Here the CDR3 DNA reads TGCGCCAGCAGCTGGACAGGGGCGAACACTGAAGCTTTCTTT.

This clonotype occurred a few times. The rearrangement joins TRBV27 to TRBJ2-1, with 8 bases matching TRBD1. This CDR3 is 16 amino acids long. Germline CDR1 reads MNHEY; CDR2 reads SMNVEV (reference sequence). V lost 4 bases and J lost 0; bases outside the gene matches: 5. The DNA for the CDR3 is TGTGCCAGCAGTTCCCGACAGGGGAGCTCCTACAATGAGCAGTTCTTC. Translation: CASSSRQGSSYNEQFF.

The CDR3 region is CASSGDSWWGDEQFF. CDR3 sequence (DNA): TGTGCCAGCAGCGGGGATTCCTGGTGGGGGGATGAGCAGTTCTTC. The rearrangement links TRBV9 to TRBJ2-1; D possibly corresponds to TRBD2 (6 bases). CDR1 is SGDLS and CDR2 is YYNGEE in the germline V gene. This CDR3 has 15 amino acids. V lost 3 bases and J 8 bases, leaving 18 bases between the germline ends.

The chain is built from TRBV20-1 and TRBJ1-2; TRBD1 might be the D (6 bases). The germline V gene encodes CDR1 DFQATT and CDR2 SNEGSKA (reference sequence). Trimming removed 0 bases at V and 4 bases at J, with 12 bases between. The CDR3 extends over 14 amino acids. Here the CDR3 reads CSAREKGGAYGYTF. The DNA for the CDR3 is TGCAGTGCTAGAGAAAAAGGGGGGGCCTATGGCTACACCTTC.